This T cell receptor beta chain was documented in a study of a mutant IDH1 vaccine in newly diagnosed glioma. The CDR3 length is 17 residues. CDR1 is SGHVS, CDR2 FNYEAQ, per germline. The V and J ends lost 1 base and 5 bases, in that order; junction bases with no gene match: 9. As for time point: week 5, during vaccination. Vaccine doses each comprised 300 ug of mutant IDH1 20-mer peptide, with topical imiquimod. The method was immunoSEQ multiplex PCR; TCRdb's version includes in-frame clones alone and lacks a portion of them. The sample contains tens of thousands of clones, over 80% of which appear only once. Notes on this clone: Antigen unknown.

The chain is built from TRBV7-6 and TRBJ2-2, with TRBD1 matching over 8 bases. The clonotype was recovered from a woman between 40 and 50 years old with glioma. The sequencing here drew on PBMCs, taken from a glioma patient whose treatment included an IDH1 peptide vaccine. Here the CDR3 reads CASSLVPGTGGTGELFF. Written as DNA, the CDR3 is TGTGCCAGCAGCTTAGTCCCTGGGACAGGAGGGACCGGGGAGCTGTTTTTT.